This T cell receptor beta chain came from a study of CD8+CD57+ T cells in acquired aplastic anemia. At the level of the study: CD4+ reads averaged roughly 9.9 million in healthy donors.

The study's findings and limits: Comparison of patients with controls identified approximately 28 shared CD8+ CDR3 sequences.

This clonotype was detected many times. No antigen is known for it. TCR beta VDJ and CDR3 profiles were obtained from a genomic DNA template. TCRdb itself ran the reads through MiXCR, one entry per CDR3 protein. The table shows some 220,000 distinct CDR3 sequences, with 34% occurring only once. Sequencing was done on a sample of sorted CD4+, CD8+, or CD8+CD57+ T cells (not recorded which) from PBMCs. The clonotype was recovered from a human donor in good health, serving as a control.

The CDR3 spells CAISESNYGYTF. CDR3 nucleotides: TGTGCCATCAGTGAGTCAAACTATGGCTACACCTTC. The gene calls are TRBV10-3 and TRBJ1-2, with D hard to call. The germline gives CDR1 ENHRY, CDR2 SYGVKD. Trimming pared 0 bases from V and 2 bases from J, leaving 1 base between. This CDR3 region has 12 residues.